These T cell receptor beta chains were read from a single sample in a study of shared clonotypes between healthy human individuals. Data came from immunoSEQ multiplex PCR; TCRdb stores just in-frame clones and leaves some out. The table records about 2.3 million clones, over 85% of them present only once. Sequences were obtained from naive CD4+ T cells from PBMCs. Receptors originate from a man aged 18 to 29 in good health. Some clones in this sample may be carry-over from other donors' samples. The CDR3 runs from the conserved cysteine through the conserved F or W. The D gene is left open where the match is weak. Clone size is given for some rows only: seen once, a few or many times, or a class if the clone is expanded.

D: TRBD2; length: 14; size: NA; V: TRBV30; J: TRBJ2-7; DNA: TGTGCCTGGAGTGGAGGACTAGCGGGACACGAGCAGTACTTC; CDR3: CAWSGGLAGHEQYF
D: TRBD2; length: 13; size: NA; V: TRBV19; J: TRBJ2-3; DNA: TGTGCCAGTAGTAGACTAGCGTGGGATACGCAGTATTTT; CDR3: CASSRLAWDTQYF
D: NA; length: 15; size: NA; V: TRBV6-6; J: TRBJ1-3; DNA: TGTGCCAGCAGTTGGGGGAGGGGCGGCGGAAACACCATATATTTT; CDR3: CASSWGRGGGNTIYF
D: NA; length: 15; size: NA; V: TRBV7-9; J: TRBJ2-1; DNA: TGTGCCAGCAGCACCCAGGGGTTGGTGAACAATGAGCAGTTCTTC; CDR3: CASSTQGLVNNEQFF
D: NA; length: 12; size: NA; V: TRBV28; J: TRBJ2-3; DNA: TGTGCCAGCAGTTTTGGGGCGGGTACGCAGTATTTT; CDR3: CASSFGAGTQYF
D: NA; length: 13; size: NA; V: TRBV4-3; J: TRBJ2-7; DNA: TGCGCCAGCAGCCAGGTTAGAGGGGGCGAGCAGTACTTC; CDR3: CASSQVRGGEQYF
D: NA; length: 13; size: once; V: TRBV11-3; J: TRBJ2-1; DNA: TGTGCCAGCAGCTTATGGGGATACAATGAGCAGTTCTTC; CDR3: CASSLWGYNEQFF
D: NA; length: 14; size: NA; V: TRBV7-3; J: TRBJ2-3; DNA: TGTGCCAGCAGTGCTACAGGTCCCCTTGATACGCAGTATTTT; CDR3: CASSATGPLDTQYF
D: NA; length: 15; size: once; V: TRBV4-1; J: TRBJ1-5; DNA: TGCGCCAGCAGCCAGTTCGTCGGGGGGGTCCAGCCCCAGCATTTT; CDR3: CASSQFVGGVQPQHF
D: TRBD2; length: 20; size: NA; V: TRBV5-1; J: TRBJ2-1; DNA: TGCGCCAGCAGCGCGGTAGGACTAGCGGGAGAAATGAGCTCCTACAATGAGCAGTTCTTC; CDR3: CASSAVGLAGEMSSYNEQFF
D: TRBD1; length: 15; size: NA; V: TRBV25-1; J: TRBJ1-2; DNA: TGTGCCAGCACCCCGACGGACAGGTCGCCCTATGGCTACACCTTC; CDR3: CASTPTDRSPYGYTF
D: TRBD1; length: 13; size: NA; V: TRBV11-2; J: TRBJ1-1; DNA: TGTGCCAGCAGCTGGGACAGGGACACTGAAGCTTTCTTT; CDR3: CASSWDRDTEAFF
D: NA; length: 14; size: NA; V: TRBV5-1; J: TRBJ1-5; DNA: TGCGCCAGCAGCTTGGACGGGGTCGGACAGCCCCAGCATTTT; CDR3: CASSLDGVGQPQHF
D: NA; length: 14; size: NA; V: TRBV5-6; J: TRBJ2-1; DNA: TGTGCCAGTTGGAGGGGGAGCTCCTACAATGAGCAGTTCTTC; CDR3: CASWRGSSYNEQFF
D: NA; length: 12; size: once; V: TRBV29-1; J: TRBJ2-5; DNA: TGCAGCGTCAAACAGAGCCAAGAGACCCAGTACTTC; CDR3: CSVKQSQETQYF
D: NA; length: 17; size: NA; V: TRBV28; J: TRBJ1-3; DNA: TGTGCCAGCAGTTCCCCGACAGGACCGGACTCTGGAAACACCATATATTTT; CDR3: CASSSPTGPDSGNTIYF
D: NA; length: 16; size: NA; V: TRBV10-3; J: TRBJ1-1; DNA: TGTGCCATCAGTGAGTCTTCCCTCGCTGCGGGCACTGAAGCTTTCTTT; CDR3: CAISESSLAAGTEAFF
D: TRBD2; length: 17; size: NA; V: TRBV5-1; J: TRBJ2-5; DNA: TGCGCCAGCGGTAAGAGGCTGACTAGCGGGAGTCCGGAGACCCAGTACTTC; CDR3: CASGKRLTSGSPETQYF
D: TRBD2; length: 18; size: NA; V: TRBV9; J: TRBJ2-2; DNA: TGTGCCAGCAGCGTGACCGGGACTAGCGGGAGAGGCGGCGGGGAGCTGTTTTTT; CDR3: CASSVTGTSGRGGGELFF
D: NA; length: 15; size: NA; V: TRBV7-2; J: TRBJ2-7; DNA: TGTGCCAGCAGCCCGCTGAGGGCCCCCATCGACGAGCAGTACTTC; CDR3: CASSPLRAPIDEQYF
D: NA; length: 14; size: NA; V: TRBV4-1; J: TRBJ1-2; DNA: TGCGCCAGCAGCCAAGATACTTGGGGCTATGGCTACACCTTC; CDR3: CASSQDTWGYGYTF
D: TRBD2; length: 15; size: NA; V: TRBV5-1; J: TRBJ2-3; DNA: TGCGCCAGCAGCTCCCTAGCGGGCGCCCCAGATACGCAGTATTTT; CDR3: CASSSLAGAPDTQYF
D: NA; length: 14; size: NA; V: TRBV7-3; J: TRBJ1-2; DNA: TGTGCCAGCAGCTTAGGGGGCCCTAACTATGGCTACACCTTC; CDR3: CASSLGGPNYGYTF
D: NA; length: 13; size: NA; V: TRBV2; J: TRBJ1-5; DNA: TGTGCCAGCGGGGCTGGGGGCGCGAGGCCCCAGCATTTT; CDR3: CASGAGGARPQHF
D: TRBD2; length: 17; size: NA; V: TRBV7-2; J: TRBJ2-1; DNA: TGTGCCAGCAGCTTATTCGTGGCTAGCGGCTCCTACAATGAGCAGTTCTTC; CDR3: CASSLFVASGSYNEQFF
D: NA; length: 17; size: NA; V: TRBV23-1; J: TRBJ2-1; DNA: TGCGCCAGCACCCTAAGGTGGGGGGATACCCGATTAGGTGAGCAGTTCTTC; CDR3: CASTLRWGDTRLGEQFF
D: TRBD1; length: 13; size: NA; V: TRBV11-2; J: TRBJ2-1; DNA: TGTGCCAGCAGCTCCGACAGGGGCGATGAGCAGTTCTTC; CDR3: CASSSDRGDEQFF
D: NA; length: 12; size: NA; V: TRBV7-7; J: TRBJ2-2; DNA: TGTGCCAGCAGCTTAGGAGTAGGGGAGCTGTTTTTT; CDR3: CASSLGVGELFF
D: NA; length: 12; size: NA; V: TRBV5-1; J: TRBJ2-7; DNA: TGCGCCAGCAGCTTAGTCCCCTACGAGCAGTACTTC; CDR3: CASSLVPYEQYF
D: NA; length: 14; size: few; V: TRBV10-3; J: TRBJ1-5; DNA: TGTGCCACCGGGGTGGACTATAGCAATCAGCCCCAGCATTTT; CDR3: CATGVDYSNQPQHF
D: TRBD2; length: 15; size: NA; V: TRBV5-4; J: TRBJ2-2; DNA: TGTGCCAGCAGCATAGCGGGAGTTGGCACCGGGGAGCTGTTTTTT; CDR3: CASSIAGVGTGELFF
D: NA; length: 13; size: NA; V: TRBV30; J: TRBJ1-4; DNA: TGTGCCTGGAGTGACGTGGGCGGCGAAAAACTGTTTTTT; CDR3: CAWSDVGGEKLFF
D: NA; length: 16; size: NA; V: TRBV11-2; J: TRBJ1-5; DNA: TGTGCCAGCAGCTCTCCCACCCGGGACAACTATCAGCCCCAGCATTTT; CDR3: CASSSPTRDNYQPQHF
D: NA; length: 11; size: NA; V: TRBV20-1; J: TRBJ2-1; DNA: TGCAGTGCTAGTACCACCAATGAGCAGTTCTTC; CDR3: CSASTTNEQFF